Listed below are T cell receptor beta chains from one sample, sequenced in a study of T-cell reconstitution after alpha-beta-depleted transplantation in children. TCRdb analysed the PCR reads with MiXCR anew, one entry per CDR3 protein. Of over 450,000 distinct CDR3 sequences in the sample, about 10% were seen once. Sequences were derived from PBMCs, sampled before TCRalphabeta/CD19-depleted stem cell transplant. The receptors were sampled from a child aged 2 to 10 with inherited bone marrow failure, due to receive a stem cell transplant. Each CDR3 is given with its conserved first and last residue. Size is stated for part of the rows, as once, few or many counts, or as a class when the clone is expanded.

J: TRBJ1-4
size: many
V: TRBV19
CDR3: CASRPDRGNEKLFF

J: TRBJ2-5
size: many
V: TRBV29-1
CDR3: CSVEAGTETQYF

J: TRBJ2-3
size: .
V: TRBV15
CDR3: CATSRAGTTWDTQYF

J: TRBJ1-1
size: .
V: TRBV12-3/TRBV12-4
CDR3: CASSLTLSYRAHFF

J: TRBJ1-1
size: many
V: TRBV7-9
CDR3: CASSLGWGENTEAFF

J: TRBJ1-1
size: many
V: TRBV6-6
CDR3: CASSYPPPEAFF

J: TRBJ1-3
size: few
V: TRBV5-5
CDR3: CASSWTSGNTIYF

J: TRBJ2-7
size: .
V: TRBV7-2
CDR3: CASSRSLAGGPYEQYF

J: TRBJ2-7
size: .
V: TRBV19
CDR3: CASRKQAGVSYEQYF

J: TRBJ1-1
size: many
V: TRBV29-1
CDR3: CSGLQGRTEAFF

J: TRBJ2-5
size: .
V: TRBV19
CDR3: CASLGQETQYF

J: TRBJ2-7
size: many
V: TRBV24-1
CDR3: CATSDSAGTPYEQYF

J: TRBJ2-1
size: .
V: TRBV12-3/TRBV12-4
CDR3: CASSSTGYEQFF

J: TRBJ1-2
size: many
V: TRBV29-1
CDR3: CSVGGVGGSYGYTF

J: TRBJ2-7
size: many
V: TRBV13
CDR3: CASSLGGQGGVEQYF

J: TRBJ1-1
size: many
V: TRBV29-1
CDR3: CSVEGWVTEAFF

J: TRBJ1-1
size: .
V: TRBV4-2
CDR3: CASSLTDRDIPRNTEAFF

J: TRBJ2-3
size: many
V: TRBV24-1
CDR3: CATSVRDIKRGDTQYF

J: TRBJ2-1
size: many
V: TRBV9
CDR3: CASSVGGLYNEQFF

J: TRBJ2-7
size: .
V: TRBV4-3
CDR3: CASSHAPRGRGEQYF

J: TRBJ2-7
size: many
V: TRBV7-9
CDR3: CASLSSSYEQYF

J: TRBJ2-3
size: .
V: TRBV7-8
CDR3: CASSLTGVDTQYF

J: TRBJ2-7
size: few
V: TRBV4-1
CDR3: CASSRGDRSYEQYF

J: TRBJ2-3
size: .
V: TRBV20-1
CDR3: CSANDIDSTDTQYF

J: TRBJ1-5
size: many
V: TRBV19
CDR3: CASSMAKISNQPQHF

J: TRBJ2-5
size: many
V: TRBV29-1
CDR3: CSVGRQDEETQYF

J: TRBJ2-3
size: many
V: TRBV20-1
CDR3: CSEEGTGDTQYF

J: TRBJ2-1
size: few
V: TRBV19
CDR3: CASSIDQPGRNEQFF

J: TRBJ2-2
size: few
V: TRBV18
CDR3: CASSPYRQGNTGELFF

J: TRBJ2-1
size: few
V: TRBV5-6
CDR3: CASSSRDRVENEQFF

J: TRBJ1-2
size: many
V: TRBV5-1
CDR3: CASSLFMDGYTF

J: TRBJ2-3
size: .
V: TRBV20-1
CDR3: CSARDPQTDTQYF

J: TRBJ2-3
size: many
V: TRBV19
CDR3: CASSIGDTQYF

J: TRBJ1-1
size: many
V: TRBV28
CDR3: CASSPWDRVDTEAFF

J: TRBJ2-4
size: .
V: TRBV19
CDR3: CASMGLAGGPNIQYF

J: TRBJ2-2
size: many
V: TRBV9
CDR3: CASSGSSSGLGTGELFF

J: TRBJ2-1
size: many
V: TRBV9
CDR3: CASSAGTSGSSYNEQFF

J: TRBJ2-2
size: .
V: TRBV6-1
CDR3: CASSGTNRVAGELFF

J: TRBJ2-2
size: many
V: TRBV29-1
CDR3: CSVEKGGTGELFF

J: TRBJ2-1
size: many
V: TRBV4-3
CDR3: CASSQGLSPYNEQFF

J: TRBJ2-5
size: many
V: TRBV10-3
CDR3: CAIAGGASRQETQYF